The 19 T cell receptor beta chains below come from one sample, sequenced in a study of CD8+CD57+ T cells in acquired aplastic anemia. All patients picked for sequencing had shown, by flow cytometry, an expansion of CD8+CD57+ cells. Genomic DNA provided the template from which TCR beta VDJ and CDR3 profiles were obtained. TCRdb reprocessed the reads with MiXCR, giving one entry per CDR3 protein. The sample holds approximately 170,000 distinct CDR3 sequences, less than 60% seen once. The sequencing input was sorted CD4+, CD8+, or CD8+CD57+ T cells (not recorded which) from PBMCs. These receptors came from a human donor with aplastic anemia.

This clonotype was found many times. The CDR3 region has the DNA TGTGCCAGCAGCTTAGCGATATCCTCCGGGACGGAAAACGAGCAGTACTTC. It codes for CASSLAISSGTENEQYF. The chain uses TRBV7-6 and TRBJ2-7; D may be TRBD1 or TRBD2 (5 bases each). The germline V and J ends were trimmed by 0 bases and 5 bases, with 20 bases remaining between them. CDR1 and CDR2 from the germline V gene are SGHVS and FNYEAQ. The length of the CDR3 is 17 residues.

This clonotype was counted many times. CDR3 nucleotides: TGTGCCAGCAGCTTGGCTTCCGGAAACACCATATATTTT. Amino acids: CASSLASGNTIYF. The chain uses TRBV5-6 and TRBJ1-3; unclear D gene. Germline V gene sequence: CDR1 SGHDT, CDR2 YYEEEE. V was clipped by 0 bases and J by 4 bases, with 5 bases between them. This CDR3 is built from 13 residues. Looking up the rest from reference TRBV5-6 and TRBJ1-3 gives the full variable domain: DAGVTQSPTHLIKTRGQQVTLRCSPKSGHDTVSWYQQALGQGPQFIFQYYEEEERQRGNFPDRFSGHQFPNYSSELNVNALLLGDSALYLCASSLASGNTIYFGEGSWLTVV.

The chain links TRBV29-1 to TRBJ1-4; 9 nucleotides match TRBD1. The length of the CDR3 is 13 residues. In germline, CDR1 is SQVTM, CDR2 ANQGSEA. After removal of 6 bases from V and 8 bases from J, the junction contained 7 bases not matched to a gene. CDR3 region: CSVGTGGGEKLFF. CDR3 bases: TGCAGCGTCGGAACAGGGGGCGGCGAAAAACTGTTTTTT.

The V gene is TRBV19, the J gene TRBJ1-6; 9 bases fit TRBD1. Germline V gene data show CDR1 as LNHDA and CDR2 as SQIVND (reference sequence). The CDR3 runs to 15 residues. V lost 5 bases to trimming and J lost 5 bases; unmatched junction nucleotides: 4. DNA of the CDR3: TGTGCCAGTAGTGTTTGGACAGGGGATAATTCACCCCTCCACTTT. This gives the protein CASSVWTGDNSPLHF.

The CDR3 nucleotides are TGTGCCAGCAGTTACGGACGTTATGGCTACACCTTC. Translation: CASSYGRYGYTF. This chain uses TRBV15 with TRBJ1-2, with D unresolved. V was trimmed by 10 bases and J by 5 bases, leaving 14 bases between them. The CDR3 consists of 12 residues. The germline V gene has CDR1 LNHNV and CDR2 YYDKDF (reference sequence).

Many counts were recorded for this clonotype. The chain joins TRBV10-3 to TRBJ1-1; no clear D gene. The V and J ends lost 2 bases and 0 bases respectively, with 4 bases between them. CDR1 is ENHRY and CDR2 is SYGVKD in the germline V gene. The CDR3 runs 13 residues. DNA for the CDR3: TGTGCCATCAGTGAGAGTATGAACACTGAAGCTTTCTTT. Residues: CAISESMNTEAFF.

The chain has TRBV9 and TRBJ2-7, with 9 bases aligning to TRBD1. V gave up 4 bases and J gave up 6 bases; unmatched junction bases: 17. This CDR3 has 17 amino acids. Germline V gene sequence: CDR1 SGDLS, CDR2 YYNGEE. This CDR3 is CASSHPPRTGAPSEQYV. CDR3 DNA sequence: TGTGCCAGCAGCCACCCCCCGAGGACAGGGGCCCCTTCCGAGCAGTACGTC.

The chain combines TRBV20-1 with TRBJ2-1; tentative D call: TRBD2 (6 bases). With 4 bases removed from V and 9 bases from J, the gap between germline ends came to 16 bases. The CDR3 is 13 amino acids. CDR1 and CDR2 (germline): DFQATT, SNEGSKA (reference sequence). In DNA form, the CDR3 reads TGCAGTGCTATAACGGACCCCGGGAGTGAGCAGTTCTTC. Protein sequence: CSAITDPGSEQFF.

This clonotype showed up just a few times. The V gene is TRBV20-1, the J gene TRBJ1-1; the match to TRBD1 covers 8 bases. Trimming took 1 base from V and 5 from J; bases not matched to a gene: 6. Germline V gene data show CDR1 as DFQATT and CDR2 as SNEGSKA (reference sequence). The CDR3 is 14 amino acids. CDR3 loop: CSARGQGAGTEAFF. Written as DNA, the CDR3 is TGCAGTGCTAGAGGCCAGGGGGCGGGAACTGAAGCTTTCTTT.

The chain recombines TRBV19 with TRBJ1-2; 7 bases are shared with TRBD1. Germline V CDR1 and CDR2: LNHDA, SQIVND (reference sequence). Trimming cost V 4 bases and J 6 bases; bases outside gene matches: 8. This CDR3 region has 14 residues. In nucleotides, the CDR3 is TGTGCCAGTAGTACTCGGGACAGTTACAATGGCTACACCTTC. Translated: CASSTRDSYNGYTF.

The gene calls are TRBV10-3 and TRBJ1-2, with D maybe TRBD1 (6 bases). V gave up 4 bases and J gave up 4 bases, with 7 bases separating them. The CDR3 has 12 amino acids. Germline V gives CDR1 ENHRY, CDR2 SYGVKD. CDR3 DNA: TGTGCCATCAGTGCACAGGGCTATGGCTACACCTTC. It yields the protein CAISAQGYGYTF.

The chain uses TRBV7-6 and TRBJ1-4; D possibly corresponds to TRBD1 (5 bases). The CDR3 loop spans 12 amino acids. Germline CDR1 and CDR2: SGHVS and FNYEAQ. Trimming left V 7 bases short and J 8 bases short, with 11 bases between. The CDR3 loop is CASNLPGEKLFF. In nucleotides, the CDR3 is TGTGCCAGCAACCTCCCAGGGGAAAAACTGTTTTTT. Looking up the rest from reference TRBV7-6 and TRBJ1-4 gives the full variable domain: GAGVSQSPRYKVTKRGQDVALRCDPISGHVSLYWYRQALGQGPEFLTYFNYEAQQDKSGLPNDRFSAERPEGSISTLTIQRTEQRDSAMYRCASNLPGEKLFFGSGTQLSVL.

The rearrangement links TRBV5-1 to TRBJ1-5; D is ambiguous. The CDR3 is 14 amino acids. The V and J ends lost 3 bases and 10 bases respectively, with 17 bases between them. CDR1 is SGHRS and CDR2 is YFSETQ in the germline V gene. CDR3 DNA: TGCGCCAGCAGCTCCGGGATAGAGGACGCTCCCCAGCATTTT. Translated, it gives CASSSGIEDAPQHF.

This clonotype has only a few counts. The chain employs TRBV19 and TRBJ2-7, with D possibly TRBD2 on 5 matching bases. Germline loops: CDR1 LNHDA, CDR2 SQIVND (reference sequence). The length of the CDR3 is 15 residues. With 3 bases removed from V and 3 bases from J, the gap between germline ends came to 15 bases. CDR3 coding DNA: TGTGCCAGTAGTATGAAAGCTCAAGAGGGCTACGAGCAGTACTTC. This codes for CASSMKAQEGYEQYF.

The rearrangement links TRBV28 to TRBJ1-1, with D possibly TRBD1 on 5 matching bases. CDR1 MDHEN and CDR2 SYDVKM come from the germline V gene. V gave up 1 base and J gave up 5 bases, with 17 bases separating them. This CDR3 region has 16 residues. The CDR3 loop reads CASSLSPGGAATEAFF. CDR3 nucleotides: TGTGCCAGCAGTTTATCACCGGGAGGGGCGGCGACTGAAGCTTTCTTT.

Turning to this clonotype: This may be a read error, as it is one base from a much larger clone. The rearrangement links TRBV4-1 to TRBJ1-4; a possible D gene is TRBD1 (5 bases). CDR1 is MGHRA, CDR2 YSYEKL, per germline. Trimming took off 5 bases at V and 10 bases at J, with 17 bases between the two ends. The CDR3 is 14 residues long. CDR3 in amino acids: CASSEGVGVGKLFF. The CDR3 coding sequence is TGCGCCAGCAGCGAAGGGGTAGGGGTGGGAAAACTGTTTTTT.

This clonotype was observed many times. The chain employs TRBV20-1 and TRBJ2-1, with a weak D call TRBD1 (6 bases). From germline, CDR1 is DFQATT and CDR2 SNEGSKA (reference sequence). V was pared by 5 bases and J by 5 bases, with 19 bases between. CDR3 length: 15 residues. The CDR3 DNA sequence: TGCAGTGCTCTAGAAGGAACAGGGAAGGACAATGAGCAGTTCTTC. Translated: CSALEGTGKDNEQFF.

The rearrangement uses TRBV10-3 and TRBJ2-3, with 8 bases identical to TRBD2. Germline V gene data show CDR1 as ENHRY and CDR2 as SYGVKD. V was clipped by 11 bases and J by 5 bases; unmatched bases: 6. The CDR3 runs 12 residues. The CDR3 nucleotides are TGTGCCGGCAGCGGGGGCGTAGATACGCAGTATTTT. Translated: CAGSGGVDTQYF.

This clonotype has a handful of counts. The chain uses TRBV10-3 and TRBJ1-3; 11 nucleotides align to TRBD1. Unmatched junction bases numbered 0, after V lost 0 bases and J lost 2 bases. The CDR3 runs to 16 residues. Germline values: CDR1 ENHRY, CDR2 SYGVKD. The CDR3 region has the DNA TGTGCCATCAGTGAGTCGGGACAGGGGGCTGGAAACACCATATATTTT. It codes for CAISESGQGAGNTIYF.